A selection of T cell receptor beta chains follows, all from one sample in a study of blood T cells in healthy people across ages. TCRdb independently ran MiXCR on the 5' RACE reads; one entry per CDR3 protein. Of 700,000 to 900,000 distinct CDR3 sequences listed, roughly 26% are singletons. In addition, the sample was reused for a study of T cells of mothers and their children.

Sequencing input: blood. The receptors come from a boy aged 10-17 years in good health. Both conserved end residues are part of each CDR3. The order of the fields is J gene, D gene, V gene, clone size, CDR3 DNA, CDR3 protein. A D gene is named only where the DNA matches it firmly. The size field is filled for only some rows; it gives once, few, many or a size class.

TRBJ2-7 - TRBV5-1 - TGCGCCAGCAGCTTGGCACAGTCGAAGGACGAGCAGTACTTC CASSLAQSKDEQYF
TRBJ2-2 - TRBV27 few TGTGCCAGCAGTTTAGAGGGGCCCTCCCGAGCTGGGGAGCTGTTTTTT CASSLEGPSRAGELFF
TRBJ1-2 - TRBV20-1 few TGCAGTGCTAGAGATCCGGGCTCGCTATTATATGGCTACACCTTC CSARDPGSLLYGYTF
TRBJ2-7 TRBD2 TRBV7-9 - TGTGCCAGCAGCTTAGCCGGACTAGCGGGAACCGAGCAGTACTTC CASSLAGLAGTEQYF
TRBJ1-1 - TRBV9 - TGTGCCAGCAGCGTAGCTTTACGGGGAACTGAAGCTTTCTTT CASSVALRGTEAFF
TRBJ2-7 - TRBV7-6 few TGTGCCAGCAGCTTAGCTAGGCCCAGCGGTAGCTCCTACGAGCAGTACTTC CASSLARPSGSSYEQYF
TRBJ2-1 - TRBV2 - TGTGCCAGCATCCTCTCCGGGGTGGGGAAGGGATACAATGAGCAGTTCTTC CASILSGVGKGYNEQFF
TRBJ2-3 TRBD2 TRBV19 - TGTGCCAGTAGCCGGACTAGCGGGATTGGAAATACGCAGTATTTT CASSRTSGIGNTQYF
TRBJ2-4 - TRBV20-1 few TGCAGTGCTAGAAGGCAGGCCTTAGCCAAAAACATTCAGTACTTC CSARRQALAKNIQYF
TRBJ2-1 - TRBV28 - TGTGCCAGCAGTGGACGGATGGAGAATGAGCAGTTCTTC CASSGRMENEQFF
TRBJ1-3 - TRBV20-1 few TGCAGTGCGCCAGAGCCCCAGAGCTCTGGAAACACCATATATTTT CSAPEPQSSGNTIYF
TRBJ2-5 - TRBV6-5 once TGTGCCAGCAGTCCCGACCCCAGAGTGACCCAGTACTTC CASSPDPRVTQYF
TRBJ1-6 TRBD1 TRBV18 few TGTGCCAGCTCACCAGTTACAGGGGAATCACCCCTCCACTTT CASSPVTGESPLHF
TRBJ1-2 TRBD1 TRBV18 - TGTGCCAGCTCGATGGGACAGAACTATGGCTACACCTTC CASSMGQNYGYTF
TRBJ2-1 - TRBV6-1 - TGTGCCAGCAGCATGTCGAGACTATGGGAGCAGTTCTTC CASSMSRLWEQFF
TRBJ2-2 TRBD1 TRBV12-3/TRBV12-4 - TGTGCCAGCAGCACGACAGGGGTAAACACCGGGGAGCTGTTTTTT CASSTTGVNTGELFF
TRBJ2-3 TRBD2 TRBV7-6 few TGTGCCAGCAGCCCTTTCGTTGCGGGGGGGCTCATAGATACGCAGTATTTT CASSPFVAGGLIDTQYF
TRBJ1-1 - TRBV12-3/TRBV12-4 few TGTGCCAGCAGTTCGGAGGGCTACACTGAAGCTTTCTTT CASSSEGYTEAFF
TRBJ2-7 - TRBV7-9 few TGTGCCAGCAGCCCTGAACAATTGCGCGAGCAGTACTTC CASSPEQLREQYF
TRBJ2-6 TRBD1 TRBV9 - TGTGCCAGCAAAAGACGACAGGGGGTCCCGGGGGCCAACGTCCTGACTTTC CASKRRQGVPGANVLTF
TRBJ1-2 - TRBV5-1 - TGCGCCAGCAGCTTACCCGGGGATAATGGCTACACCTTC CASSLPGDNGYTF
TRBJ1-1 - TRBV20-1 few TGCAGGAGGGGAGGGGCCCCTGAAGCTTTCTTT CRRGGAPEAFF
TRBJ2-1 - TRBV7-9 few TGTGCCAGCAGCTTAAGTTCAAGCGGAGAAGAGTTCTTC CASSLSSSGEEFF
TRBJ2-5 TRBD1 TRBV7-9 - TGTGCCAGCAGCCCCTCGACAGGGTTGGGGGAGACCCAGTACTTC CASSPSTGLGETQYF
TRBJ2-7 - TRBV12-3/TRBV12-4 few TGTGCCAGCACCTCAACGGGGACCTCCTACGAGCAGTACTTC CASTSTGTSYEQYF
TRBJ1-4 TRBD1 TRBV7-9 few TGTGCCAGCAGCTTGGGGGACAGGTTTAATGAAAAACTGTTTTTT CASSLGDRFNEKLFF
TRBJ2-7 TRBD1 TRBV20-1 few TGCAGTGCTAGAGGAGGTAACAGGGGCTACGAGCAGTACTTC CSARGGNRGYEQYF
TRBJ2-2 TRBD2 TRBV7-3 - TGTGCCAGCAGCTTAAGTAGTAGCGGGGGAAACACCGGGGAGCTGTTTTTT CASSLSSSGGNTGELFF
TRBJ2-5 - TRBV5-1 - TGCGCCAGCAGCTTGGGACTAGGAATGGAGACCCAGTACTTC CASSLGLGMETQYF
TRBJ2-2 TRBD2 TRBV5-1 once TGCGCCAGCAGCTCCAGCGGGAGGGACGGGGAGCTGTTTTTT CASSSSGRDGELFF
TRBJ2-1 - TRBV5-4 - TGTGCCAGCGGAGGGGGAGGGCTCAAATTTGGGAATGAGCAGTTCTTC CASGGGGLKFGNEQFF
TRBJ1-3 - TRBV10-3 - TGTGCCAGCGCTCCTCGGGGGGGGCAAGGAAACACCATATATTTT CASAPRGGQGNTIYF
TRBJ1-2 - TRBV4-1 few TGCGCCAGCAGCCGGACGACCCGGGGGGCATCGAGGTATGGCTACACCTTC CASSRTTRGASRYGYTF
TRBJ1-2 - TRBV3-1 - TGTGCCAGCAGCCGCGACTACAGGGATGGCTACACCTTC CASSRDYRDGYTF
TRBJ1-2 - TRBV4-1 few TGCGCCAGCAGCCAAGATAACCGGAACACCTTC CASSQDNRNTF
TRBJ2-1 - TRBV4-2 - TGTGCCAGCAGCCTCGGCGGGGTGGGGTACAATGAGCAGTTCTTC CASSLGGVGYNEQFF
TRBJ1-4 - TRBV7-6 - TGTGCCAGCAGCTTAGTCTTGGATGAAAAACTGTTTTTT CASSLVLDEKLFF
TRBJ2-3 - TRBV24-1 few TGTGCCACCCGGGGCCCCGGAGCAGATACGCAGTATTTT CATRGPGADTQYF
TRBJ2-1 - TRBV5-1 few TGCGCCAGCAGCTTGGTTATCGACTCCTACAATGAGCAGTTCTTC CASSLVIDSYNEQFF
TRBJ2-5 - TRBV12-3/TRBV12-4 few TGTGCCAGCAGTCCGGTTTTCCGGGCACCCCAAGAGACCCAGTACTTC CASSPVFRAPQETQYF
TRBJ2-7 - TRBV28 few TGTGCCAGCAGTTTAGATGCTCCCTCCTACGAGCAGTACTTC CASSLDAPSYEQYF
TRBJ2-3 - TRBV11-2 few TGTGCCAGCAGCTCCTTTAAACCAGATACGCAGTATTTT CASSSFKPDTQYF
TRBJ2-7 TRBD2 TRBV3-1 - TGTGCCAGCAGTCTTGGACTAGCGGCGGAGGAGCAGTACTTC CASSLGLAAEEQYF
TRBJ2-7 - TRBV20-1 many TGCAGTGCTAGAAACCGGGGGGACAGGATACCCGAGCAGTACTTC CSARNRGDRIPEQYF
TRBJ1-4 - TRBV5-5 - TGTGCCAGCAGCCAACTGCAGAATAATGAAAAACTGTTTTTT CASSQLQNNEKLFF
TRBJ2-7 - TRBV27 few TGTGCCAGCAGCGCTGGGGGGACGCCGTTCTACGAGCAGTACTTC CASSAGGTPFYEQYF
TRBJ2-5 TRBD2 TRBV6-2/TRBV6-3 few TGTGCCAGCAGTGGCGCGGGGGGCCAGGAGACCCAGTACTTC CASSGAGGQETQYF
TRBJ2-7 - TRBV28 - TGTGCCAGCAGTTTATTGGGGACTTCTGGCTACGAGCAGTACTTC CASSLLGTSGYEQYF
TRBJ2-5 TRBD2 TRBV5-1 - TGCGCCAGCAGCCCAACCTGGACTAGCGGGGGGGCCGTGGAGACCCAGTACTTC CASSPTWTSGGAVETQYF
TRBJ2-5 TRBD2 TRBV20-1 few TGCAGTGCTAGAGTCCCTAGCGGGGGGCACCAAGAGACCCAGTACTTC CSARVPSGGHQETQYF
TRBJ1-2 - TRBV28 once TGTGCCAGCAGTTTGTCGGGGTCGCCTGGCTACACCTTC CASSLSGSPGYTF
TRBJ2-4 - TRBV20-1 - TGCAGTGCCGCACGCGGGACCGACAGTATTCAGTACTTC CSAARGTDSIQYF
TRBJ2-1 TRBD2 TRBV3-1 - TGTGCCAGCAGCCAGGCGAGCGGGGGGGCCTTTGATGAGCAGTTCTTC CASSQASGGAFDEQFF
TRBJ2-5 - TRBV29-1 many TGCAGCGTTGAGACGGTCACTAGGACCCAGTACTTC CSVETVTRTQYF